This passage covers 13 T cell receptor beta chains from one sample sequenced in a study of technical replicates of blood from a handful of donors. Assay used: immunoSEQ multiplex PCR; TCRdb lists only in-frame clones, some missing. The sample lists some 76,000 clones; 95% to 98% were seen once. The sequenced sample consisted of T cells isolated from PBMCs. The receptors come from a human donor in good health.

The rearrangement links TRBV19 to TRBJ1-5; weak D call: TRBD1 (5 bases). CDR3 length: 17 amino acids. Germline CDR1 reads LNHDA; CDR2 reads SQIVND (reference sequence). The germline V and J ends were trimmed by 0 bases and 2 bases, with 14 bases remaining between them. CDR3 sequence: CASSIDRGWGGNQPQHF. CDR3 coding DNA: TGTGCCAGTAGTATAGACCGAGGGTGGGGGGGCAATCAGCCCCAGCATTTT.

The CDR3 DNA is TGTGCCAGCAAGAGGGACTACGAGCAGTACTTC. Translation gives CASKRDYEQYF. The rearrangement links TRBV19 to TRBJ2-7; D possibly corresponds to TRBD2 (5 bases). CDR1 LNHDA and CDR2 SQIVND come from the germline V gene (reference sequence). The CDR3 spans 11 residues. V gave up 9 bases and J gave up 3 bases, with 9 bases separating them.

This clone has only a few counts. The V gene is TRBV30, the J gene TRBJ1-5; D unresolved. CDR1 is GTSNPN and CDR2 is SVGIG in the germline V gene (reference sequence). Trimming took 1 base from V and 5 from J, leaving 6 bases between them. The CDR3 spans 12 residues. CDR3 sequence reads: CAWSEEYQPQHF. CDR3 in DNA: TGTGCCTGGAGTGAAGAGTATCAGCCCCAGCATTTT.

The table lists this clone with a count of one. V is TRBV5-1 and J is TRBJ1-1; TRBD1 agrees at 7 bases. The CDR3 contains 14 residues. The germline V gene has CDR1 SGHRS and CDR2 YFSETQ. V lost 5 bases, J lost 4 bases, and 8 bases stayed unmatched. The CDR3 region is CASSFDREATEAFF. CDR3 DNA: TGCGCCAGCAGTTTCGACAGGGAAGCCACTGAAGCTTTCTTT.

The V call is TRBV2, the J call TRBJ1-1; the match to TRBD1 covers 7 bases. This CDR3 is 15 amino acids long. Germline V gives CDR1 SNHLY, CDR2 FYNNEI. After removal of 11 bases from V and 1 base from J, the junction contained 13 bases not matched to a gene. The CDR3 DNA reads TGTGCCGGCTCTCCGGGACAGTTGGCGAACACTGAAGCTTTCTTT. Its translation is CAGSPGQLANTEAFF.

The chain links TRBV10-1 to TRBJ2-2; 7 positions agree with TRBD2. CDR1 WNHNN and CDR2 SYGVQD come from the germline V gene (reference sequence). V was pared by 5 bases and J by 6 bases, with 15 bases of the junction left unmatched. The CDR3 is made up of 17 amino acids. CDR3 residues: CASSPSLTAAGAGELFF. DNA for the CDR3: TGCGCCAGCAGTCCTTCCTTGACTGCGGCGGGGGCCGGGGAGCTGTTTTTT.

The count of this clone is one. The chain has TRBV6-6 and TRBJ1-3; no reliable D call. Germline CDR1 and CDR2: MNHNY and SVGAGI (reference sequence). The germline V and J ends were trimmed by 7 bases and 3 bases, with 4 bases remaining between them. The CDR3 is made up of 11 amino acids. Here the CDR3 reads CASTYGNTIYF. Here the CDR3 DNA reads TGTGCCAGCACCTATGGAAACACCATATATTTT.

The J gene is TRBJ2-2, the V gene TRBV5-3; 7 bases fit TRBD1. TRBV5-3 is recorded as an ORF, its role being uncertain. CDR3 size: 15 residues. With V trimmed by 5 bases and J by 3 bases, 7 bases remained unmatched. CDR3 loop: CARRYSGGDTGELFF. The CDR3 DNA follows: TGTGCCAGAAGATACTCAGGGGGAGACACCGGGGAGCTGTTTTTT.

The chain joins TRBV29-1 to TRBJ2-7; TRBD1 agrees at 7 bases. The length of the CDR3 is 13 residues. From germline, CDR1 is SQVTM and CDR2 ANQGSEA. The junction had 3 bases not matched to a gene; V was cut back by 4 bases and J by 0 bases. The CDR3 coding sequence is TGCAGCGTTGCACAGGGGACCTCCTACGAGCAGTACTTC. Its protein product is CSVAQGTSYEQYF.

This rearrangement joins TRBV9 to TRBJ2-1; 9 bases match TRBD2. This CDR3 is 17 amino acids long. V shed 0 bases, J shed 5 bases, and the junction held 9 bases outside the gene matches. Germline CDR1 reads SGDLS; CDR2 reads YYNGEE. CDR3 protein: CASSVGASGIKNNEQFF. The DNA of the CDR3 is TGTGCCAGCAGCGTAGGGGCTAGCGGGATAAAAAACAATGAGCAGTTCTTC.

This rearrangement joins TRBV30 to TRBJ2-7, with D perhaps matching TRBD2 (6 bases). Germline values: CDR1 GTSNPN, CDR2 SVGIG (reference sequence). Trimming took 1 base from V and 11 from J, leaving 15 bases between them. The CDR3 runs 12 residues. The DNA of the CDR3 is TGTGCCTGGAGTGGGGGGGATTCTAGGAAGTACTTC. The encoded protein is CAWSGGDSRKYF.

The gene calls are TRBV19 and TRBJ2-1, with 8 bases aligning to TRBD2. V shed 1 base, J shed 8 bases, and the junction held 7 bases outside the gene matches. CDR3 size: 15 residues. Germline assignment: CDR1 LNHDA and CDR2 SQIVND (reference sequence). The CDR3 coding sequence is TGTGCCAGTAGTATAGTGCAGCGGGAGATACATGAGCAGTTCTTC. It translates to CASSIVQREIHEQFF.

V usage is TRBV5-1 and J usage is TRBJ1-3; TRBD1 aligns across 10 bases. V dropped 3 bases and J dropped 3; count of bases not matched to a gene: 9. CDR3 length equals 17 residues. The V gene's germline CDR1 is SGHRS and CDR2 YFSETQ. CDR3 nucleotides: TGCGCCAGCAGCTCTTCCGGGACAGGGGTCCTTGGAAACACCATATATTTT. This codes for CASSSSGTGVLGNTIYF. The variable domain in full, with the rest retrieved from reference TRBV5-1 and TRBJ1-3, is KAGVTQTPRYLIKTRGQQVTLSCSPISGHRSVSWYQQTPGQGLQFLFEYFSETQRNKGNFPGRFSGRQFSNSRSEMNVSTLELGDSALYLCASSSSGTGVLGNTIYFGEGSWLTVV.